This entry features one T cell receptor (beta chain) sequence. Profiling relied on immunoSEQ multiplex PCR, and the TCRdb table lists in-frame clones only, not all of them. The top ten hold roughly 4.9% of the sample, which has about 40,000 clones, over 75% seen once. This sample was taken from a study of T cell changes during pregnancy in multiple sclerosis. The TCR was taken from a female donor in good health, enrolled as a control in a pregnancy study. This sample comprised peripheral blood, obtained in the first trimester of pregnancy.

The CDR3 loop reads CASSLAGNGYTF. The CDR3 DNA is TGCGCCAGCAGCTTGGCAGGGAACGGCTACACCTTC. This sequence joins TRBV5-1 and TRBJ1-2; the D gene is possibly TRBD1 (5 bases). Per germline, CDR1 SGHRS and CDR2 YFSETQ. CDR3 length equals 12 residues. Trimming took 0 bases from V and 8 from J, leaving 8 bases between them. The full variable domain, with the rest looked up from reference TRBV5-1 and TRBJ1-2, is KAGVTQTPRYLIKTRGQQVTLSCSPISGHRSVSWYQQTPGQGLQFLFEYFSETQRNKGNFPGRFSGRQFSNSRSEMNVSTLELGDSALYLCASSLAGNGYTFGSGTRLTVV.